Given below is one TCR beta chain in context. The antigen remains unidentified. The entry originates in a study of early T cells in non-severe SARS-CoV-2 infection. At the level of the study: Unpaired chains resulted from sequencing bulk RNA of unsorted whole blood. The study, taken as a whole, reports: The VDJdb matching leaned toward anti-spike CD8 responses and overlooked private and CD4 specificities.

Germline lookup yields CDR1 DFQATT and CDR2 SNEGSKA (reference sequence). The V segment lost 2 bases and the J segment 6 bases; nucleotides outside the gene matches: 4. CDR3 size: 13 residues. Each single cDNA molecule received a unique molecular identifier. Each CDR3 protein gets one entry after TCRdb re-called the 5' RACE reads with MiXCR. The sample consists of some 61,000 distinct CDR3 sequences, approximately 8% of them appearing once. The chain employs TRBV20-1 and TRBJ1-2; 9 nucleotides agree with TRBD1. This TCR came from an adult who was a healthcare worker with PCR-confirmed SARS-CoV-2 infection or an uninfected control (not recorded which). The source material was whole blood, sampled at baseline. CDR3 loop: CSARTTGGHGYTF. The CDR3 DNA sequence: TGCAGTGCTAGAACGACAGGGGGACATGGCTACACCTTC.